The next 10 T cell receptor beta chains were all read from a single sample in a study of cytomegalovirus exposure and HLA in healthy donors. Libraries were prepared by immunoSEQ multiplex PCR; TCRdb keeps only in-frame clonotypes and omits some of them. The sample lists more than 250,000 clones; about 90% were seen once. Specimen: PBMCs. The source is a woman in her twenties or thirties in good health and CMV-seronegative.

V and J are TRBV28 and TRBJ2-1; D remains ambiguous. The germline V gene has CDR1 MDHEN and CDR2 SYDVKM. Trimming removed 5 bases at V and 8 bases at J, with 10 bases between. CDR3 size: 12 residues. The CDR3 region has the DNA TGTGCCAGCAGTCCTCCCGCCTATGAGCAGTTCTTC. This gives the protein CASSPPAYEQFF. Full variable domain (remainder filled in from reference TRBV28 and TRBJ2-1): DVKVTQSSRYLVKRTGEKVFLECVQDMDHENMFWYRQDPGLGLRLIYFSYDVKMKEKGDIPEGYSVSREKKERFSLILESASTNQTSMYLCASSPPAYEQFFGPGTRLTVL.

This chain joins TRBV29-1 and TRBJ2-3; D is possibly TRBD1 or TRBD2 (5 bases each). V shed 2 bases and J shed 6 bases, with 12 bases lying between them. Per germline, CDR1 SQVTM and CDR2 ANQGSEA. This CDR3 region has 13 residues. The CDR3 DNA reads TGCAGCGTTGAACCCCGGGGACCTGATACGCAGTATTTT. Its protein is CSVEPRGPDTQYF.

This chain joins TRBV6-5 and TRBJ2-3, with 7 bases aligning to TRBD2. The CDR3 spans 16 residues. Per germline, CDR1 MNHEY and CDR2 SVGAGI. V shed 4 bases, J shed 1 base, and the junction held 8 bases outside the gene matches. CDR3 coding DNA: TGTGCCAGCAGTTTGCACGGGGCGGGAGGCACAGATACGCAGTATTTT. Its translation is CASSLHGAGGTDTQYF.

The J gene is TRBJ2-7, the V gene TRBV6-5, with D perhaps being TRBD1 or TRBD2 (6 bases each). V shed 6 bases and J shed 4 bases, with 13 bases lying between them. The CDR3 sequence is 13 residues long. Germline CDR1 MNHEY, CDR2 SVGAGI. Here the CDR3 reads CASSERGVYEQYF. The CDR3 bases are TGTGCCAGCAGCGAGAGGGGGGTATACGAGCAGTACTTC.

Here the CDR3 reads CASSFSQGSYEQYF. The CDR3 DNA follows: TGTGCCAGCAGTTTCAGTCAGGGGAGCTACGAGCAGTACTTC. The V gene is TRBV28, the J gene TRBJ2-7, with D perhaps TRBD1 (6 bases). CDR1 is MDHEN, CDR2 SYDVKM, per germline. The CDR3 contains 14 residues. Trimming cost V 3 bases and J 3 bases, with 12 bases left between them.

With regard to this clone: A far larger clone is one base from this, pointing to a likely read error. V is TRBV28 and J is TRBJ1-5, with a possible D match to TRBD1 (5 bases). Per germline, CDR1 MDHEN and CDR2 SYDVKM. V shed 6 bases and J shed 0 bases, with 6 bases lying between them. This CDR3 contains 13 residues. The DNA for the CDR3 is TGTGCCAGCAGCGGGGGTAGCAATCAGCCCCAGCATTTT. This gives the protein CASSGGSNQPQHF.

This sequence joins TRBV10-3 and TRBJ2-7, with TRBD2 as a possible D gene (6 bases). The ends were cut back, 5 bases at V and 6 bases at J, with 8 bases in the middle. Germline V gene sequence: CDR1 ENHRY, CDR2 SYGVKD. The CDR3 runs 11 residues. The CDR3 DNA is TGTGCCATCAGTCCGGGACTCGAGCAGTACTTC. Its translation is CAISPGLEQYF.

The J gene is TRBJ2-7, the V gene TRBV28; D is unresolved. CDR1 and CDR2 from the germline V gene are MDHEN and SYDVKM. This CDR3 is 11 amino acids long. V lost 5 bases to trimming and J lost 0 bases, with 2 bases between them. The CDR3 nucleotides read TGTGCCAGCAGTCACTCCTACGAGCAGTACTTC. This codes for CASSHSYEQYF.

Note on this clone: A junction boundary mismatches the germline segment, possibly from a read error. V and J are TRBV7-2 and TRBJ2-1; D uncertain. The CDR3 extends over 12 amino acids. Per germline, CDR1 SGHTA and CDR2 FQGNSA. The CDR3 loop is CASSLEISGWVF. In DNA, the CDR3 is TGTGCCAGCAGCTTAGAGATCTCCGGATGGGTCTTC. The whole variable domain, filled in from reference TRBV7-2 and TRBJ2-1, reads GAGVSQSPSNKVTEKGKDVELRCDPISGHTALYWYRQSLGQGLEFLIYFQGNSAPDKSGLPSDRFSAERTGGSVSTLTIQRTQQEDSAVYLCASSLEISGWVFGPGTRLTVL.

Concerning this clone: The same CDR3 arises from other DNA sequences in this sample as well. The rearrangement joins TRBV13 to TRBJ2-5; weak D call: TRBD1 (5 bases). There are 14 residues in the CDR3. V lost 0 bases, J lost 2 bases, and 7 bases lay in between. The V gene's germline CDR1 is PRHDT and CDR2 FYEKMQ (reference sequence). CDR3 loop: CASSLGTVQETQYF. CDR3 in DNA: TGTGCCAGCAGCTTAGGGACAGTGCAAGAGACCCAGTACTTC. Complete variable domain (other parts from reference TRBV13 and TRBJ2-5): AAGVIQSPRHLIKEKRETATLKCYPIPRHDTVYWYQQGPGQDPQFLISFYEKMQSDKGSIPDRFSAQQFSDYHSELNMSSLELGDSALYFCASSLGTVQETQYFGPGTRLLVL.